Detailed here is one TCR beta chain. This clonotype was seen more than once but under ten times. What this receptor recognizes is not known. It has no much larger one-base neighbor in the sample; base qualities were not kept. The data are from a study of CD8 T cells in ankylosing spondylitis listed by TCRdb under 2017. General notes on the study: To find TCR variants linked to disease, the study profiled T cell receptor beta repertoires in ankylosing spondylitis patients and healthy donors. Peripheral blood was sampled, and synovial fluid was also collected from ankylosing spondylitis patients. The full study cohort was made up of roughly 25 ankylosing spondylitis patients and some 100 healthy donors.

V and J lose 3 bases and 4 bases, and a span of 5 bases separates them. The CDR3, cysteine through phenylalanine, is 12 amino acids long. Solely the CDR3 DNA is kept, with 36 bases framed from the first base. CDR1 and CDR2 are drawn from the germline V gene: SGHVS, FNYEAQ. Sequencing used an Illumina HiSeq 2500. TCR beta libraries were prepared by quantitative 5'-RACE with molecular barcodes. From the authors' description of their analysis: A new computational method based on a probabilistic model of VDJ rearrangement was used to identify disease-linked TCR variants. In TCRdb, the public reads were trimmed at Q25 with fastp and aligned with MiXCR, with productive beta chains retained. Rows are combined by CDR3 protein, so each entry shows the most common genes and DNA. V and J calls and clone size were set by TCRdb, not the authors. The table for this sample lists 670,000 or so distinct CDR3 sequences; under 20% of them were counted only once. The ten top clones hold 15% to 20% of the sample.

What the research found in general, with its limitations: Some motif variants were previously reported in synovial fluid and blood of reactive arthritis patients, suggesting common disease-initiation mechanisms. Significant enrichment of the disease-linked clones was reported in matched synovial fluid samples from ankylosing spondylitis patients. Blood from ankylosing spondylitis patients appeared to be characterized by a TCR beta motif composed of several highly homologous amino acid variants. In peripheral blood, the disease-linked clones were found at relatively low frequencies and had a CD8+ phenotype.

This receptor chain uses TRBV7-6 and TRBJ2-3, with the identity of the D gene unclear. The sequencing sample was made of blood, either unsorted or a sorted T cell fraction (not recorded which). The sequence was obtained from a male donor with ankylosing spondylitis. The bases are TGTGCCAGCAGCTTTGACCCAGATACGCAGTATTTT. Translated, this gives CASSFDPDTQYF.